The 30 T cell receptor beta chains below all came from one sample that was sequenced in a study of T-cell reconstitution after alpha-beta-depleted transplantation in children. Unique molecular identifiers were incorporated into the prepared TCRbeta library. One entry per CDR3 protein, called by TCRdb with MiXCR from the PCR reads. Among about 410,000 distinct CDR3 sequences, approximately 20% were seen once, and the ten largest hold 3.5% to 4%. Source: PBMCs from the stem cell graft donor, taken from the stem cell graft. These TCRs come from a human donor who donated a stem cell graft to a child with acute myeloid leukemia.

The chain links TRBV2 to TRBJ2-3; a weak D match, TRBD2 (6 bases). Germline-derived CDR1 and CDR2 are SNHLY and FYNNEI. The CDR3 has 15 residues. The V end lost 7 bases, the J end lost 5 bases, and 19 bases lay between the germline ends. This CDR3 reads CASIGGTGVVDTQYF. As DNA, the CDR3 is TGTGCCAGCATAGGCGGGACGGGAGTGGTAGATACGCAGTATTTT.

This chain links TRBV12-3 or TRBV12-4 with TRBJ1-1; D is unresolved. Between the trimmed V and J ends, which lost 6 bases and 8 bases, there was a span of 7 bases. CDR3 size: 10 residues. For the CDR3, the DNA is TGTGCCAGCAGCCGAGGGGAAGCTTTCTTT. It is translated as CASSRGEAFF.

This clonotype was detected only a few times. The chain uses TRBV15 and TRBJ2-1; D perhaps matches TRBD2 (6 bases). The V gene's germline CDR1 is LNHNV and CDR2 YYDKDF (reference sequence). V was clipped by 1 base and J by 6 bases, with 19 bases between them. CDR3 length: 17 residues. CDR3 nucleotide sequence: TGTGCCACCAGCAGAGTTCCAACGGGAGTTTCAGGCAATGAGCAGTTCTTC. Translation: CATSRVPTGVSGNEQFF.

In this sample, this clonotype turned up a few times. V and J are TRBV20-1 and TRBJ2-3, with TRBD1 matching 8 bases. Per the germline V gene, CDR1 is DFQATT and CDR2 is SNEGSKA (reference sequence). The CDR3 consists of 14 residues. The ends lost 5 bases at V and 2 bases at J; junction bases unmatched: 6. The CDR3 DNA sequence: TGCAGTGCTCGACAGGGGAGCCCCACAGATACGCAGTATTTT. Protein sequence: CSARQGSPTDTQYF.

This clonotype has at least ten counts. This chain connects TRBV20-1 to TRBJ2-7, with TRBD2 matching over 8 bases. The germline V gene encodes CDR1 DFQATT and CDR2 SNEGSKA (reference sequence). The J segment lost 1 base and the V segment lost 1 base, leaving 3 bases of the junction unmatched. The length of the CDR3 is 14 residues. This chain's CDR3 is CSARGVAGSYEQYF. In DNA form, the CDR3 reads TGCAGTGCTAGAGGAGTAGCGGGATCCTACGAGCAGTACTTC.

This clonotype was counted only a few times. The V and J genes are TRBV24-1 and TRBJ2-2, with 9 positions matching TRBD1. CDR3 length: 16 residues. CDR1 and CDR2 from the germline V gene are KGHDR and SFDVKD. The V and J ends lost 9 bases and 6 bases, in that order; junction bases with no gene match: 13. CDR3 in amino acids: CATSLKGQGKSGELFF. The CDR3 nucleotides are TGTGCCACCTCGCTTAAGGGACAGGGTAAATCCGGGGAGCTGTTTTTT.

This chain connects TRBV25-1 to TRBJ2-6; 7 nucleotides line up with TRBD2. This CDR3 region has 16 residues. V was pared by 4 bases and J by 4 bases, with 7 bases of the junction left unmatched. Germline CDR1 is MGHDK and CDR2 is SYGVNS. CDR3 DNA: TGTGCCAGCAGTGGGGGGGGACCCTCGGGGGCCAACGTCCTGACTTTC. This codes for CASSGGGPSGANVLTF.

This clonotype occurred many times. CDR3 nucleotide sequence: TGTGCCAGCAGCCTGGACAGGAGATCCTACGAGCAGTACTTC. This encodes CASSLDRRSYEQYF. The chain carries TRBV6-1 and TRBJ2-7, with TRBD1 matching 7 bases. The CDR3 is 14 residues long. Germline CDR1 is MNHNS and CDR2 is SASEGT. After removal of 6 bases from V and 1 base from J, the junction contained 6 bases not matched to a gene.

The gene calls are TRBV5-1 and TRBJ1-3; D is ambiguous. V lost 6 bases and J lost 1, with 8 bases in between. CDR3 length: 13 amino acids. Germline-derived CDR1 and CDR2 are SGHRS and YFSETQ. In DNA, the CDR3 is TGCGCCAGCACCCAGGATTCTGGAAACACCATATATTTT. As protein: CASTQDSGNTIYF. Based on the CDR3 plus reference TRBV5-1 and TRBJ1-3, the full variable domain is KAGVTQTPRYLIKTRGQQVTLSCSPISGHRSVSWYQQTPGQGLQFLFEYFSETQRNKGNFPGRFSGRQFSNSRSEMNVSTLELGDSALYLCASTQDSGNTIYFGEGSWLTVV.

V gene TRBV12-5 combines with J gene TRBJ2-3; 8 positions agree with TRBD1. The CDR3 has 14 amino acids. The V gene's germline CDR1 is LGHNT and CDR2 FRNRAP. V was clipped by 8 bases and J by 3 bases; unmatched bases: 7. CDR3 in DNA: TGTGCTAGTCAATCAGGGGGCGCAACAGATACGCAGTATTTT. The encoded protein is CASQSGGATDTQYF.

This clonotype turned up a few times. This chain connects TRBV20-1 to TRBJ2-7; D tentatively fits TRBD1 or TRBD2 (5 bases each). This CDR3 contains 15 residues. Trimming removed 2 bases from V and 1 base from J, with 15 bases in between. Germline assignment: CDR1 DFQATT and CDR2 SNEGSKA (reference sequence). In DNA form, the CDR3 reads TGCAGTGCTAGAATCGGGACGGCGGCGTCCTACGAGCAGTACTTC. It is translated as CSARIGTAASYEQYF.

The rearrangement uses TRBV2 and TRBJ2-7; 9 nucleotides line up with TRBD2. This CDR3 spans 16 amino acids. Trimming removed 2 bases from V and 4 bases from J; junction bases left unmatched: 9. CDR1 is SNHLY and CDR2 is FYNNEI in the germline V gene. The DNA for the CDR3 is TGTGCCAGCAGTGAAAGATTAGCGGGAGTAGGATACGAGCAGTACTTC. Encoded protein: CASSERLAGVGYEQYF.

The chain recombines TRBV9 with TRBJ1-4, with TRBD1 matching 9 bases. There are 15 residues in the CDR3. Trimming at V came to 4 bases and at J to 6 bases, leaving 7 bases not matched to a gene. CDR1 is SGDLS and CDR2 is YYNGEE in the germline V gene. In DNA, the CDR3 is TGTGCCAGCAGCACTCGGACAGGGGATCATGAAAAACTGTTTTTT. Its protein product is CASSTRTGDHEKLFF.

The chain joins TRBV5-1 to TRBJ2-3, with D uncertain. The CDR3 sequence is 15 residues long. Germline CDR1 and CDR2: SGHRS and YFSETQ. The ends were cut back, 4 bases at V and 0 bases at J, with 12 bases in the middle. CDR3 nucleotides: TGCGCCAGCAGCCCGGGCTCTACAAGCACAGATACGCAGTATTTT. Its translation: CASSPGSTSTDTQYF.

This clonotype was recorded at least ten times. The chain is built from TRBV20-1 and TRBJ2-1, with 16 bases lining up with TRBD2. Trimming at V came to 5 bases and at J to 5 bases, leaving 3 bases not matched to a gene. The CDR3 loop spans 15 amino acids. The germline V gene encodes CDR1 DFQATT and CDR2 SNEGSKA (reference sequence). In nucleotides, the CDR3 is TGCAGTGCTTCCGGGACTAGCGGGAGGGACAATGAGCAGTTCTTC. Its translation is CSASGTSGRDNEQFF.

This clonotype has a count of ten or more. The V call is TRBV12-3 or TRBV12-4, the J call TRBJ2-6; D remains ambiguous. CDR3 length: 16 residues. The V gene lost 6 bases and the J gene lost 0 bases, with 12 bases spanning the gap. The CDR3: CASSRPDDSGANVLTF. The CDR3 coding sequence is TGTGCCAGCAGCAGACCCGATGACTCTGGGGCCAACGTCCTGACTTTC.

V and J are TRBV7-9 and TRBJ2-7, with 8 bases matching TRBD1. This CDR3 spans 16 amino acids. The trim removed 1 base at V and 5 bases at J, leaving 10 bases unmatched. CDR1 SEHNR and CDR2 FQNEAQ come from the germline V gene (reference sequence). The CDR3 nucleotides are TGTGCCAGCAGCTTAGGGGGCGGCAGGGGGCTACACGAGCAGTACTTC. Amino acids: CASSLGGGRGLHEQYF.

This clonotype has a handful of counts. The chain combines TRBV4-2 with TRBJ2-7; 9 nucleotides agree with TRBD1. The CDR3 is 16 amino acids. Germline CDR1 is LGHNA and CDR2 is YNFKEQ. The trim removed 5 bases at V and 2 bases at J, leaving 10 bases unmatched. The chain's CDR3 is CASSWTGDNLAYEQYF. Here the CDR3 DNA reads TGTGCCAGCAGCTGGACAGGGGACAACCTAGCCTACGAGCAGTACTTC.

The J gene is TRBJ2-5, the V gene TRBV7-6, with D unclear. Germline V lookup: CDR1 SGHVS, CDR2 FNYEAQ. The CDR3 is 16 residues long. Trimming left V 0 bases short and J 2 bases short, with 13 bases between. The CDR3 bases are TGTGCCAGCAGCTTAGCCCCATCGGCAGGACAAGAGACCCAGTACTTC. This encodes CASSLAPSAGQETQYF.

There are a few counts of this clonotype. V usage is TRBV12-5 and J usage is TRBJ1-1, with D unresolved. Trimming pared 4 bases from V and 0 bases from J, leaving 6 bases between. This CDR3 is 13 amino acids long. Per germline, CDR1 LGHNT and CDR2 FRNRAP. As DNA, the CDR3 is TGTGCTAGTGGTTATGGCATGAACACTGAAGCTTTCTTT. Its translation is CASGYGMNTEAFF. Complete variable domain (other parts from reference TRBV12-5 and TRBJ1-1): DARVTQTPRHKVTEMGQEVTMRCQPILGHNTVFWYRQTMMQGLELLAYFRNRAPLDDSGMPKDRFSAEMPDATLATLKIQPSEPRDSAVYFCASGYGMNTEAFFGQGTRLTVV.

This clonotype has a handful of counts. The CDR3 sequence: CASSSTGVNTEAFF. CDR3 nucleotides: TGTGCCAGCAGTTCGACAGGGGTAAACACTGAAGCTTTCTTT. The chain employs TRBV28 and TRBJ1-1; 8 bases fit TRBD1. Per the germline V gene, CDR1 is MDHEN and CDR2 is SYDVKM. V lost 4 bases to trimming and J lost 2 bases; unmatched junction nucleotides: 3. This CDR3 spans 14 amino acids.

J is TRBJ2-5 and V is TRBV12-3 or TRBV12-4; D is perhaps TRBD2 (5 bases). Trimming took off 7 bases at V and 3 bases at J, with 21 bases between the two ends. This CDR3 contains 16 residues. In DNA, the CDR3 is TGTGCCAGCACCTTATCGGGGTCCGGGGTTGAAGAGACCCAGTACTTC. The encoded protein is CASTLSGSGVEETQYF.

This chain joins TRBV2 and TRBJ2-3, with 10 bases matching TRBD2. The CDR3 is 16 amino acids. The germline gives CDR1 SNHLY, CDR2 FYNNEI. Unmatched junction bases numbered 6, after V lost 2 bases and J lost 4 bases. The CDR3 DNA reads TGTGCCAGCAGTGAAAGGGCTAGCGGGAGTGCAGATACGCAGTATTTT. Its protein is CASSERASGSADTQYF. The variable domain in full, completed from reference TRBV2 and TRBJ2-3, reads EPEVTQTPSHQVTQMGQEVILRCVPISNHLYFYWYRQILGQKVEFLVSFYNNEISEKSEIFDDQFSVERPDGSNFTLKIRSTKLEDSAMYFCASSERASGSADTQYFGPGTRLTVL.

The gene calls are TRBV7-9 and TRBJ1-3; D call uncertain. The V and J ends lost 5 bases and 0 bases respectively, with 11 bases between them. Germline V CDR1 and CDR2: SEHNR, FQNEAQ (reference sequence). This CDR3 has 15 amino acids. Here the CDR3 reads CASSEDSTSGNTIYF. The CDR3 DNA reads TGTGCCAGCAGCGAGGACTCCACCTCTGGAAACACCATATATTTT.

V usage is TRBV14 and J usage is TRBJ2-1; 14 bases agree with TRBD2. CDR3 length equals 15 residues. The germline gives CDR1 SGHDN, CDR2 FVKESK. V was pared by 4 bases and J by 7 bases, with 3 bases of the junction left unmatched. CDR3 coding DNA: TGTGCCAGCAGCCCATGGACTAGCGGGAGGAATGAGCAGTTCTTC. It is translated as CASSPWTSGRNEQFF.

This chain uses TRBV5-1 with TRBJ2-7, with D unresolved. The CDR3 length is 13 residues. V was pared by 1 base and J by 5 bases, with 10 bases between. Germline CDR1 reads SGHRS; CDR2 reads YFSETQ. The CDR3 is CASSLSGWDEQYF. Written as DNA, the CDR3 is TGCGCCAGCAGCTTGTCGGGCTGGGACGAGCAGTACTTC.

This clonotype has ten or more counts. V and J are TRBV9 and TRBJ2-7, with D uncertain. Germline V gene sequence: CDR1 SGDLS, CDR2 YYNGEE. This CDR3 has 14 amino acids. With 0 bases removed from V and 4 bases from J, the gap between germline ends came to 11 bases. CDR3 coding DNA: TGTGCCAGCAGCGTAGGGGTAGAAGGGTACGAGCAGTACTTC. This translates into CASSVGVEGYEQYF.

This clonotype was seen only once. V gene TRBV28 combines with J gene TRBJ2-1; tentatively, D is TRBD1 or TRBD2 (6 bases each). The CDR3 has 14 residues. Germline CDR1 is MDHEN and CDR2 is SYDVKM. V was clipped by 7 bases and J by 10 bases, with 20 bases between them. The CDR3 sequence is CASNLQGRGREQFF. The CDR3 DNA follows: TGTGCCAGCAACCTACAGGGCCGGGGGAGGGAGCAGTTCTTC.

This clonotype was recorded a few times. The chain combines TRBV6-1 with TRBJ2-1; 9 bases match TRBD1. Trimming at V came to 6 bases and at J to 5 bases, leaving 11 bases not matched to a gene. Germline lookup yields CDR1 MNHNS and CDR2 SASEGT. This CDR3 spans 16 amino acids. In nucleotides, the CDR3 is TGTGCCAGCAGGGAAACCGGGACAGGGAAGAACAATGAGCAGTTCTTC. This encodes CASRETGTGKNNEQFF.

The genes are TRBV20-1 and TRBJ2-1; D possibly matches TRBD1 or TRBD2 (5 bases each). Germline CDR1 DFQATT, CDR2 SNEGSKA (reference sequence). With 5 bases removed from V and 8 bases from J, the gap between germline ends came to 19 bases. The CDR3 has 14 residues. This chain's CDR3 is CSAGARGRGHEQFF. CDR3 nucleotide sequence: TGCAGTGCTGGTGCGAGGGGACGGGGCCATGAGCAGTTCTTC.